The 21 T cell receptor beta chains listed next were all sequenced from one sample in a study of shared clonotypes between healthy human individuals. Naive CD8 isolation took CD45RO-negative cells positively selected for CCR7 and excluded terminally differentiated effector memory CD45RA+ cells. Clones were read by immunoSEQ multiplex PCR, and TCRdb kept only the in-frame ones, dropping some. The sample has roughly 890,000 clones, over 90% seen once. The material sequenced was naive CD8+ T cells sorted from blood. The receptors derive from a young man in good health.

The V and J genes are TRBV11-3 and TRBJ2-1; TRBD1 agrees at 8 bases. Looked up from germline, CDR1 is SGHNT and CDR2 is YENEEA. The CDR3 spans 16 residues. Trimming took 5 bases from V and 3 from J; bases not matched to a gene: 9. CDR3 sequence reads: CASSLYRGANYNEQFF. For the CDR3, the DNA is TGTGCCAGCAGCCTGTACAGGGGGGCAAACTACAATGAGCAGTTCTTC.

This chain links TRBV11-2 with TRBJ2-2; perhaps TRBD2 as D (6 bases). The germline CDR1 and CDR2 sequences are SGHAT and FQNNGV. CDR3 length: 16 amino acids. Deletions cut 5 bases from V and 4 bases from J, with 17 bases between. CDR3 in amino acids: CASSPGVGMSTGELFF. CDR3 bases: TGTGCCAGCAGCCCGGGGGTAGGGATGTCCACCGGGGAGCTGTTTTTT. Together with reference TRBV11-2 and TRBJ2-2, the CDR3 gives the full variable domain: EAGVAQSPRYKIIEKRQSVAFWCNPISGHATLYWYQQILGQGPKLLIQFQNNGVVDDSQLPKDRFSAERLKGVDSTLKIQPAKLEDSAVYLCASSPGVGMSTGELFFGEGSRLTVL.

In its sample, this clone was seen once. Here the CDR3 DNA reads TGTGCCAGCAGCTTAGCGGTCGGGACAGGGGAACACTACGAGCAGTACTTC. Translation gives CASSLAVGTGEHYEQYF. J is TRBJ2-7 and V is TRBV7-8; TRBD1 matches at 10 bases. The trim removed 0 bases at V and 3 bases at J, leaving 8 bases unmatched. The CDR3 totals 17 residues. Germline V gives CDR1 SGHVS, CDR2 FQNEAQ.

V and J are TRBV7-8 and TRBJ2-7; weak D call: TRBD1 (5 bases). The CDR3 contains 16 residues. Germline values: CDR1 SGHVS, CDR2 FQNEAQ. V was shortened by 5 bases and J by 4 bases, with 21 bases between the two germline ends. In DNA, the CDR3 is TGTGCCAGCAGCATCCCGCAGGGTTCGTCGACGTACGAGCAGTACTTC. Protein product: CASSIPQGSSTYEQYF.

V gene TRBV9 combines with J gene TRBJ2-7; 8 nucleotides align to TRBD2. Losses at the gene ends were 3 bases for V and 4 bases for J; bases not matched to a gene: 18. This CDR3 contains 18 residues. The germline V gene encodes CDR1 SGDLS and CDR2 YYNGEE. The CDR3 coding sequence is TGTGCCAGCAGCGAGCTTCCAGAGCCAGCGGGAGATCTGTACGAGCAGTACTTC. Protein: CASSELPEPAGDLYEQYF.

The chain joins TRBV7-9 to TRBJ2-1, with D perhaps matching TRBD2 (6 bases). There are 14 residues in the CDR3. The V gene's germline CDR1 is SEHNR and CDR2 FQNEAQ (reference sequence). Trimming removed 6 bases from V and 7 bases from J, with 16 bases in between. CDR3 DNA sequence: TGTGCCAGCAGTCCCCGGGGAGGTGGGAATGAGCAGTTCTTC. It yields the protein CASSPRGGGNEQFF.

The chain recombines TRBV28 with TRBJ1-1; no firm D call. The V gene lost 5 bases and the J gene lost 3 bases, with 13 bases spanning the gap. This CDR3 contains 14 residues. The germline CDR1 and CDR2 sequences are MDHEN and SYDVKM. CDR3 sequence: CASSPWVSHTEAFF. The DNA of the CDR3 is TGTGCCAGCAGTCCGTGGGTATCGCACACTGAAGCTTTCTTT.

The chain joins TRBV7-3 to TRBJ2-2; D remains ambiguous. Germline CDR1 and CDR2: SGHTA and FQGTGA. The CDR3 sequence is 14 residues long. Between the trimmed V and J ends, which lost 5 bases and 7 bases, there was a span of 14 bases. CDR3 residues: CASSPEEAGGELFF. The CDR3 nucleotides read TGTGCCAGCAGCCCTGAGGAAGCAGGCGGGGAGCTGTTTTTT.

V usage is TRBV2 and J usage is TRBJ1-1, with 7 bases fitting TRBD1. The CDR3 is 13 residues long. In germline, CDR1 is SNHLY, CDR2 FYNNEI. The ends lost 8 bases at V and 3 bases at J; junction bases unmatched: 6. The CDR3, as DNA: TGTGCCAGCCCAGGGGGGAAGGACACTGAAGCTTTCTTT. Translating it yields CASPGGKDTEAFF.

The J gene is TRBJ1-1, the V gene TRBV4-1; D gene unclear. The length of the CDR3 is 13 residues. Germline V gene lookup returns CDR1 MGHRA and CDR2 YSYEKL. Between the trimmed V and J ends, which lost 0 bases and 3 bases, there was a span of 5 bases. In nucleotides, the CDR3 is TGCGCCAGCAGCCAAGATCAGGACACTGAAGCTTTCTTT. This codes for CASSQDQDTEAFF.

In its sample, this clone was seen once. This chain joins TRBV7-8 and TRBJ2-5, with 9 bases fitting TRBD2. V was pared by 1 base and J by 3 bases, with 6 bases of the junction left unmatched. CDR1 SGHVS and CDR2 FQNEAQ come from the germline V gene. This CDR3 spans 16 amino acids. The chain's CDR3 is CASSLGSTSGKETQYF. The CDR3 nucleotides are TGTGCCAGCAGCTTAGGATCGACTAGCGGTAAAGAGACCCAGTACTTC.

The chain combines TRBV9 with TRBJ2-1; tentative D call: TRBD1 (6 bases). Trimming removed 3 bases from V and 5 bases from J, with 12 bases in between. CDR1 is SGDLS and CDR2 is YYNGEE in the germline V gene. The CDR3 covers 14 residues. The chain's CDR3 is CASSAGTYDNEQFF. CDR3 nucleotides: TGTGCCAGCAGCGCCGGGACATACGACAATGAGCAGTTCTTC.

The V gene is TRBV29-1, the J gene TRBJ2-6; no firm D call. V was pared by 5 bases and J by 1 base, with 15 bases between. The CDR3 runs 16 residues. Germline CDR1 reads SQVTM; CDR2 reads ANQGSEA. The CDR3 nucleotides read TGCAGCGTTTATGCGGCAAAGCTGTCTGGGGCCAACGTCCTGACTTTC. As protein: CSVYAAKLSGANVLTF.

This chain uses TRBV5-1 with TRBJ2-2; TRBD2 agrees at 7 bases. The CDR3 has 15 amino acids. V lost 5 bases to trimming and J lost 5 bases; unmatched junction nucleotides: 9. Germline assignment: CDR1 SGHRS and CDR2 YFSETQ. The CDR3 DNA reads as TGCGCCAGCAGTACTTGGATCGGGGGGACCGGGGAGCTGTTTTTT. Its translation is CASSTWIGGTGELFF.

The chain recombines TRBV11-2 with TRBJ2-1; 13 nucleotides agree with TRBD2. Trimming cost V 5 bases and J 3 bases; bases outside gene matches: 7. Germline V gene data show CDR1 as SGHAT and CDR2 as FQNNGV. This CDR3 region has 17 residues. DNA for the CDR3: TGTGCCAGCAGCCTCGGGACTAGCGGGATGTTCTACAATGAGCAGTTCTTC. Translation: CASSLGTSGMFYNEQFF.

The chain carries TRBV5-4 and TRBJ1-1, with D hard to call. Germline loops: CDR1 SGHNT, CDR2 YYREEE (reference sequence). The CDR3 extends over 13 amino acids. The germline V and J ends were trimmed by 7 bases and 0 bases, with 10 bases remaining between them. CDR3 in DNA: TGTGCCAGCGGAAGCGCGATGAACACTGAAGCTTTCTTT. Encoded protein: CASGSAMNTEAFF.

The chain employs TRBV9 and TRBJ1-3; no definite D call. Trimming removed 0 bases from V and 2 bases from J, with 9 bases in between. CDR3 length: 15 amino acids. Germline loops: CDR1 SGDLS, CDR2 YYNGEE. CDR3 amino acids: CASSVGWNPGNTIYF. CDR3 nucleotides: TGTGCCAGCAGCGTAGGCTGGAATCCTGGAAACACCATATATTTT.

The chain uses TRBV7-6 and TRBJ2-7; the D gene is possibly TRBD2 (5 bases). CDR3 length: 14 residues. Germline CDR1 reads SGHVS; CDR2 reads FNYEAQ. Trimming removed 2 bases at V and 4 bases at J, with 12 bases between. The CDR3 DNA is TGTGCCAGCAGCTTAAGGGTGGGCGGGTACGAGCAGTACTTC. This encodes CASSLRVGGYEQYF.

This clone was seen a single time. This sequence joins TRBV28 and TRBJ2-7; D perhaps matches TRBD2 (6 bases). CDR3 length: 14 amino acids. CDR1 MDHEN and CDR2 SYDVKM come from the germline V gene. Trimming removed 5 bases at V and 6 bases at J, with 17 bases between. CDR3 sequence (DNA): TGTGCCAGCAGTGGACAACCTCGGGACTCCGAGCAGTACTTC. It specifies CASSGQPRDSEQYF.

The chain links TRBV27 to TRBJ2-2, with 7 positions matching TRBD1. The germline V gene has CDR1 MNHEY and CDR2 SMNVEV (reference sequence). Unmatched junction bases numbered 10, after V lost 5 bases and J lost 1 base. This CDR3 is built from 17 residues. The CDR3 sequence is CASSLLMTGLNTGELFF. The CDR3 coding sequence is TGTGCCAGCAGTCTTCTTATGACAGGGCTGAACACCGGGGAGCTGTTTTTT.

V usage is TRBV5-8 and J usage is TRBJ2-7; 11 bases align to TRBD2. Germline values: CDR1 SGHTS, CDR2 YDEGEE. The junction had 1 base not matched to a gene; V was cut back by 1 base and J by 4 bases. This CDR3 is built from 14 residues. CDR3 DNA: TGTGCCAGCAGCTTGACTAGCGGGAGTTACGAGCAGTACTTC. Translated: CASSLTSGSYEQYF.